This TCR beta chain was sequenced during a study of cytomegalovirus exposure and HLA in healthy donors. Primers: 60 Vbeta forward and 13 Jbeta reverse. Generated by immunoSEQ multiplex PCR, the TCRdb table keeps only in-frame clones and is missing some. The sample contains about 130,000 clones, roughly a tenth of which appear only once. This clone came up a few times. Its antigen remains unknown. Per germline, CDR1 SEHNR and CDR2 FQNEAQ (reference sequence). The CDR3 covers 15 residues. Trimming removed 1 base at V and 5 bases at J, with 14 bases between. The study's findings and limits: For most TCR beta V segments, an earlier analysis put the productive rate at about 87% or about 30% of the time. Of the V segments, some could not be distinguished, including TRBV6-2 and TRBV6-3, and were excluded.

The chain combines TRBV7-9 with TRBJ2-5; D might be TRBD2 (6 bases). The sample was PBMCs. The source is a woman aged 18 to 35 in good health and CMV-seropositive. CDR3 bases: TGTGCCAGCAGCTTAGATGGGGGGAGCGCGGAGACCCAGTACTTC. Protein sequence: CASSLDGGSAETQYF.